This is a list of T cell receptor beta chains from one sample in a study of cytomegalovirus exposure and HLA in healthy donors. Sequencing used immunoSEQ multiplex PCR; TCRdb keeps in-frame clones, though not all of them. Among about 120,000 clones, around 76% were seen once, and the ten largest hold about 30%. The specimen was PBMCs. The receptors here all came from a man in his sixties in good health and CMV-seropositive. Each CDR3 is given with its conserved first and last residue. Fields, in order: CDR3 protein, CDR3 DNA, D gene, clone size, J gene, V gene, CDR3 length. The D gene is left open where the match is weak. Size tells how often a clone was seen (once, few, many) or the class of an expanded clone, and some rows leave it out.

CASSPGDRGRADTQYF | TGTGCCAGCAGCCCCGGGGACAGGGGGCGGGCAGATACGCAGTATTTT | TRBD1 | few | TRBJ2-3 | TRBV9 | 16
CASSTDRGGTEAFF | TGTGCCAGCAGCACAGACAGGGGAGGCACTGAAGCTTTCTTT | TRBD1 | few | TRBJ1-1 | TRBV11-2 | 14
CASSVESILAGDTQYF | TGTGCCAGCAGCGTAGAATCTATTCTAGCTGGGGATACGCAGTATTTT | - | - | TRBJ2-3 | TRBV9 | 16
CASRDHSRNTEAFF | TGTGCCAGCAGGGACCACAGCCGGAACACTGAAGCTTTCTTT | - | - | TRBJ1-1 | TRBV6-4 | 14
CASSVGQGLGEQYF | TGTGCCAGCAGCGTAGGACAGGGATTGGGCGAGCAGTACTTC | TRBD1 | - | TRBJ2-7 | TRBV9 | 14
CASSLGDRVKQFF | TGTGCCAGCAGCTTAGGGGACAGGGTCAAGCAGTTCTTC | TRBD1 | - | TRBJ2-1 | TRBV7-6 | 13
CASSLSRFGRLNNEQFF | TGTGCCAGCAGTTTATCGAGATTCGGCAGACTCAACAATGAGCAGTTCTTC | - | - | TRBJ2-1 | TRBV27 | 17
CATSRGNDGGELFF | TGTGCCACCAGCAGAGGGAACGACGGGGGGGAGCTGTTTTTT | - | - | TRBJ2-2 | TRBV15 | 14
CAISETGPLHF | TGTGCCATCAGTGAGACAGGTCCTTTGCATTTT | - | - | TRBJ1-5 | TRBV10-3 | 11
CASSRGHLQPQHF | TGCGCCAGCAGCCGGGGACATCTTCAGCCCCAGCATTTT | - | many | TRBJ1-5 | TRBV4-1 | 13
CASSPAGSGRRSYNEQFF | TGTGCCAGCTCACCTGCGGGTAGCGGGAGGCGCTCCTACAATGAGCAGTTCTTC | TRBD2 | few | TRBJ2-1 | TRBV18 | 18
CASSLDRSDIQYF | TGTGCCAGCAGCTTGGACAGGTCGGACATTCAGTACTTC | - | - | TRBJ2-4 | TRBV5-6 | 13
CASSLGQGSQPQHF | TGTGCCAGCAGCTTAGGGCAGGGGAGTCAGCCCCAGCATTTT | - | - | TRBJ1-5 | TRBV7-2 | 14
CASSAGETQYF | TGCGCCAGCAGCGCCGGGGAGACCCAGTACTTC | - | - | TRBJ2-5 | TRBV4-1 | 11
CASSEYRPGGGYEQYF | TGTGCCAGCAGTGAATATCGCCCAGGAGGAGGTTACGAGCAGTACTTC | - | - | TRBJ2-7 | TRBV25-1 | 16